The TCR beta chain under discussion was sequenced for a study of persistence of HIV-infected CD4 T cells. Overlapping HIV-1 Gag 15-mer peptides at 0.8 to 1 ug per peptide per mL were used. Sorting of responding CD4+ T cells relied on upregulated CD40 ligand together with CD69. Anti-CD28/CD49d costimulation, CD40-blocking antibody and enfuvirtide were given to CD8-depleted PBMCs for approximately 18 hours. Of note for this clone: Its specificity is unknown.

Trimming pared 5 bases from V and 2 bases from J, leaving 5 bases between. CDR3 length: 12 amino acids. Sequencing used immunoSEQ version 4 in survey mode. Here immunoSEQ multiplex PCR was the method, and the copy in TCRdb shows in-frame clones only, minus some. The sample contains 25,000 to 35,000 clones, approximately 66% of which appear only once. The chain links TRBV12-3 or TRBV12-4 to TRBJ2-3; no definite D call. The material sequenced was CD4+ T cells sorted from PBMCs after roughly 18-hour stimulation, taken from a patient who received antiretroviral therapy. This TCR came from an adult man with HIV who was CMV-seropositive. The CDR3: CASSSTTDTQYF. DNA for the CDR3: TGTGCCAGCAGTAGTACCACAGATACGCAGTATTTT.